These 28 T cell receptor beta chains were all obtained from the same sample, sequenced in a study of cytomegalovirus exposure and HLA in healthy donors. Both 60 Vbeta primers and 13 Jbeta primers went into the PCR. The assay was immunoSEQ multiplex PCR, and TCRdb's table has in-frame clones only and misses some. Among tens of thousands of clones listed, roughly two thirds were seen once. Sequencing was done on a sample of PBMCs. The receptor source for this set is a man aged 45-65 years in good health and CMV-seronegative.

The gene calls are TRBV5-6 and TRBJ1-5, with no clear D. The CDR3 has 13 amino acids. Looked up from germline, CDR1 is SGHDT and CDR2 is YYEEEE. V was trimmed by 0 bases and J by 7 bases, leaving 8 bases between them. CDR3 sequence: CASSLATNQPQHF. DNA of the CDR3: TGTGCCAGCAGCTTGGCAACTAACCAGCCCCAGCATTTT. The entire variable domain, with the rest obtained from reference TRBV5-6 and TRBJ1-5, is as follows: DAGVTQSPTHLIKTRGQQVTLRCSPKSGHDTVSWYQQALGQGPQFIFQYYEEEERQRGNFPDRFSGHQFPNYSSELNVNALLLGDSALYLCASSLATNQPQHFGDGTRLSIL.

The rearrangement joins TRBV7-8 to TRBJ1-5, with a possible D match to TRBD1 (5 bases). CDR3 length equals 15 residues. V was trimmed by 4 bases and J by 6 bases, leaving 16 bases between them. Germline lookup yields CDR1 SGHVS and CDR2 FQNEAQ. Here the CDR3 reads CASSSSPGDVQPQHF. The CDR3 DNA follows: TGTGCCAGCAGCTCGAGCCCGGGGGACGTTCAGCCCCAGCATTTT.

This clone was observed a handful of times. This chain uses TRBV29-1 with TRBJ2-2; 14 nucleotides line up with TRBD2. The CDR3 extends over 17 amino acids. CDR1 SQVTM and CDR2 ANQGSEA come from the germline V gene. V lost 3 bases and J lost 5; bases outside the gene matches: 8. The CDR3, as DNA: TGCAGCGTTGAGTCCCGACTAGCGGGGGGGGGAACCGGGGAGCTGTTTTTT. It translates to CSVESRLAGGGTGELFF.

V usage is TRBV5-5 and J usage is TRBJ1-5, with TRBD1 identical over 7 bases. V gave up 4 bases and J gave up 0 bases; unmatched junction bases: 13. The CDR3 length is 18 residues. The V gene's germline CDR1 is SGHKS and CDR2 YYEKEE (reference sequence). CDR3 loop: CASSRLFRDRVSNQPQHF. The CDR3 DNA reads as TGTGCCAGCAGCCGCTTGTTCCGGGACAGAGTTAGCAATCAGCCCCAGCATTTT.

This chain connects TRBV5-4 to TRBJ2-5; D is perhaps TRBD1 (6 bases). Trimming shortened V by 4 bases and J by 5 bases, and 12 bases separated the two germline ends. Germline CDR1 is SGHNT and CDR2 is YYREEE (reference sequence). There are 13 residues in the CDR3. For the CDR3, the DNA is TGTGCCAGCAGCCCCGGGCAGGGGGAGACCCAGTACTTC. This encodes CASSPGQGETQYF.

The J gene is TRBJ1-2, the V gene TRBV6-1; D unclear. The V end was cut by 6 bases, the J end by 4 bases, with 15 bases between. CDR1 and CDR2 (germline): MNHNS, SASEGT. The CDR3 has 14 residues. The chain's CDR3 is CASRGEIYFYGYTF. As DNA, the CDR3 is TGTGCCAGCAGAGGAGAGATCTACTTCTATGGCTACACCTTC.

The V gene is TRBV7-9, the J gene TRBJ2-5, with unresolved D. The J call is doubtful: the DNA matches TRBJ2-7 better. The CDR3 consists of 13 residues. Germline assignment: CDR1 SEHNR and CDR2 FQNEAQ (reference sequence). CDR3 in amino acids: CASSLVGYNEQYF. CDR3 sequence (DNA): TGTGCCAGCAGCTTAGTCGGGTATAACGAGCAGTACTTC.

The sample holds a few counts of this clone. J is TRBJ2-5 and V is TRBV5-1, with D possibly being TRBD1 (7 bases). Germline values: CDR1 SGHRS, CDR2 YFSETQ. V gave up 1 base and J gave up 5 bases, with 15 bases separating them. CDR3 length equals 15 residues. The chain's CDR3 is CASSLYPGGTETQYF. The CDR3 DNA is TGCGCCAGCAGCTTGTACCCAGGGGGGACCGAGACCCAGTACTTC.

This chain links TRBV6-5 with TRBJ1-6, with 7 bases matching TRBD1. This CDR3 is 16 amino acids long. CDR1 is MNHEY, CDR2 SVGAGI, per germline. V lost 0 bases to trimming and J lost 2 bases; unmatched junction nucleotides: 1. The CDR3 sequence: CASSYSDRPYNSPLHF. In DNA, the CDR3 is TGTGCCAGCAGTTACTCGGACAGGCCCTATAATTCACCCCTCCACTTT.

This clone has more than one count but fewer than ten. The genes are TRBV6-1 and TRBJ1-1; a weak D match, TRBD1 (5 bases). V was clipped by 5 bases and J by 6 bases, with 16 bases between them. Germline values: CDR1 MNHNS, CDR2 SASEGT. The CDR3 has 14 amino acids. The CDR3 DNA sequence: TGTGCCAGCAGTTCTAGGAGGGGAAACTCTGAAGCTTTCTTT. This gives the protein CASSSRRGNSEAFF.

The chain employs TRBV6-1 and TRBJ1-6, with 7 nucleotides matching TRBD1. Germline assignment: CDR1 MNHNS and CDR2 SASEGT. The CDR3 is made up of 15 amino acids. V dropped 10 bases and J dropped 10; count of bases not matched to a gene: 16. The CDR3, as DNA: TGTGCCACCCTGGCGACAGGGTGGTCGGGATCACCCCTCCACTTT. Protein: CATLATGWSGSPLHF.

This clone was seen more than once but under ten times. The genes are TRBV7-2 and TRBJ1-1; TRBD1 might be the D (5 bases). CDR3 length equals 14 residues. Trimming shortened V by 1 base and J by 3 bases, and 9 bases separated the two germline ends. Germline CDR1 is SGHTA and CDR2 is FQGNSA. The CDR3 DNA is TGTGCCAGCAGCTTAGTTGGCAGGGACACTGAAGCTTTCTTT. Its protein product is CASSLVGRDTEAFF. The whole variable domain, remainder taken from reference TRBV7-2 and TRBJ1-1, is GAGVSQSPSNKVTEKGKDVELRCDPISGHTALYWYRQSLGQGLEFLIYFQGNSAPDKSGLPSDRFSAERTGGSVSTLTIQRTQQEDSAVYLCASSLVGRDTEAFFGQGTRLTVV.

This clone has a handful of counts. V usage is TRBV18 and J usage is TRBJ1-2, with D tentatively TRBD1 (6 bases). The CDR3 length is 15 residues. The germline V gene has CDR1 KGHSH and CDR2 LQKENI. V was shortened by 3 bases and J by 7 bases, with 18 bases between the two germline ends. In DNA form, the CDR3 reads TGTGCCAGCTCACCCCAAGACAGGCCAGGTGGTGGCTACACCTTC. This sequence encodes CASSPQDRPGGGYTF.

CDR3 sequence: CAYQGAHGNQPQHF. Here the CDR3 DNA reads TGTGCCTATCAGGGGGCGCATGGCAATCAGCCCCAGCATTTT. The chain uses TRBV30 and TRBJ1-5; TRBD1 matches at 8 bases. The CDR3 loop spans 14 amino acids. Losses at the gene ends were 7 bases for V and 2 bases for J; bases not matched to a gene: 7. Germline values: CDR1 GTSNPN, CDR2 SVGIG (reference sequence).

The chain recombines TRBV5-1 with TRBJ2-7; D may be TRBD2 (6 bases). V shed 3 bases and J shed 7 bases, with 17 bases lying between them. CDR1 is SGHRS, CDR2 YFSETQ, per germline. The CDR3 has 14 residues. CDR3 sequence reads: CASSSAGTAREQYF. DNA of the CDR3: TGCGCCAGCAGCTCTGCCGGGACTGCAAGGGAGCAGTACTTC.

This chain links TRBV30 with TRBJ2-1; TRBD2 is a possible D gene (6 bases). Germline V gives CDR1 GTSNPN, CDR2 SVGIG (reference sequence). V was pared by 1 base and J by 6 bases, with 16 bases between. The CDR3 extends over 15 amino acids. CDR3 coding DNA: TGTGCCTGGAGTGCGGGACTCGCAGGGATCAATGAGCAGTTCTTC. Its protein product is CAWSAGLAGINEQFF.

This clone was recorded a few times. The chain is built from TRBV19 and TRBJ2-1; 9 bases align to TRBD2. The CDR3 runs to 23 residues. The V and J ends lost 1 base and 0 bases, in that order; junction bases with no gene match: 22. CDR1 LNHDA and CDR2 SQIVND come from the germline V gene (reference sequence). The CDR3 region is CASSIVMGSGGIPTPSSYNEQFF. The CDR3 nucleotides read TGTGCCAGTAGTATAGTAATGGGGAGCGGGGGGATCCCCACACCAAGCTCCTACAATGAGCAGTTCTTC.

The J gene is TRBJ1-2, the V gene TRBV27; D perhaps matches TRBD1 (6 bases). This CDR3 is 13 amino acids long. V was trimmed by 3 bases and J by 6 bases, leaving 11 bases between them. Looked up from germline, CDR1 is MNHEY and CDR2 is SMNVEV (reference sequence). This CDR3 is CASSFSRDNGYTF. The CDR3 nucleotides read TGTGCCAGCAGTTTTTCCCGGGACAATGGCTACACCTTC.

The rearrangement links TRBV30 to TRBJ1-1; D possibly corresponds to TRBD1 (6 bases). This CDR3 has 12 amino acids. Trimming removed 5 bases at V and 3 bases at J, with 10 bases between. Germline CDR1 GTSNPN, CDR2 SVGIG (reference sequence). DNA of the CDR3: TGTGCCTGGTCAACAGGGTACACTGAAGCTTTCTTT. Translated: CAWSTGYTEAFF.

This clone is a singleton in its sample. The chain links TRBV7-3 to TRBJ2-1, with D possibly being TRBD2 (6 bases). CDR1 and CDR2 (germline): SGHTA, FQGTGA. This CDR3 is 14 amino acids long. The V and J ends lost 5 bases and 7 bases respectively, with 15 bases between them. The CDR3 DNA reads TGTGCCAGCAGCATCGCCGGGGGACCGAATGAGCAGTTCTTC. It yields the protein CASSIAGGPNEQFF.

Comments on this clone: Other nucleotide sequences from this sample produce the same CDR3. The chain couples TRBV7-6 to TRBJ2-3; TRBD2 might be the D (7 bases). The length of the CDR3 is 14 residues. Trimming removed 0 bases at V and 5 bases at J, with 9 bases between. Germline V gene lookup returns CDR1 SGHVS and CDR2 FNYEAQ. The CDR3 sequence is CASSLAGGRDTQYF. Here the CDR3 DNA reads TGTGCCAGCAGCTTAGCGGGGGGGCGAGATACGCAGTATTTT.

CDR3 sequence reads: CATSTERRQSHNEQFF. In DNA, the CDR3 is TGTGCCACCAGCACGGAGAGGAGACAGAGTCACAATGAGCAGTTCTTC. The chain employs TRBV15 and TRBJ2-1, with a weak D call TRBD1 (5 bases). This CDR3 contains 16 residues. Trimming took off 4 bases at V and 5 bases at J, with 18 bases between the two ends. Germline V gene lookup returns CDR1 LNHNV and CDR2 YYDKDF (reference sequence).

The chain recombines TRBV19 with TRBJ1-2, with D perhaps matching TRBD1 (5 bases). V gave up 5 bases and J gave up 8 bases, with 18 bases separating them. CDR1 and CDR2 (germline): LNHDA, SQIVND (reference sequence). The CDR3 loop spans 14 amino acids. The CDR3 spells CASSPNSGTGGYTF. The CDR3 nucleotides read TGTGCCAGTAGTCCCAACTCAGGGACTGGCGGCTACACCTTC.

This clone was counted between two and nine times. The V and J genes are TRBV2 and TRBJ2-3; TRBD2 agrees at 15 bases. The CDR3 totals 17 residues. V was clipped by 5 bases and J by 4 bases; unmatched bases: 7. The germline V gene has CDR1 SNHLY and CDR2 FYNNEI. CDR3 in DNA: TGTGCCAGCAGTCTTGGACTAGCGGGGGGGCATGCAGATACGCAGTATTTT. Translated: CASSLGLAGGHADTQYF.

The count of this clone is one. The gene calls are TRBV27 and TRBJ2-3, with a weak D call TRBD2 (5 bases). CDR3 length equals 15 residues. Trimming removed 3 bases from V and 4 bases from J, with 14 bases in between. The germline CDR1 and CDR2 sequences are MNHEY and SMNVEV (reference sequence). CDR3 in amino acids: CASSFWTLGADTQYF. In nucleotides, the CDR3 is TGTGCCAGCAGTTTCTGGACCCTCGGGGCAGATACGCAGTATTTT.

The chain combines TRBV9 with TRBJ2-7; TRBD1 matches 8 bases. With 5 bases clipped from V and 1 base from J, the junction kept 2 bases outside the gene matches. The CDR3 contains 13 residues. Germline V gene sequence: CDR1 SGDLS, CDR2 YYNGEE. The chain's CDR3 is CASSRTGSYEQYF. The CDR3 DNA reads TGTGCCAGCAGTAGGACAGGGTCCTACGAGCAGTACTTC.

The rearrangement links TRBV9 to TRBJ2-5, with D possibly matching TRBD2 (5 bases). The CDR3 length is 14 residues. Trimming removed 0 bases at V and 4 bases at J, with 10 bases between. Germline assignment: CDR1 SGDLS and CDR2 YYNGEE. This chain's CDR3 is CASSVVPGSETQYF. CDR3 bases: TGTGCCAGCAGCGTAGTTCCGGGATCAGAGACCCAGTACTTC. The whole variable domain, remainder taken from reference TRBV9 and TRBJ2-5, is DSGVTQTPKHLITATGQRVTLRCSPRSGDLSVYWYQQSLDQGLQFLIQYYNGEERAKGNILERFSAQQFPDLHSELNLSSLELGDSALYFCASSVVPGSETQYFGPGTRLLVL.

V is TRBV5-1 and J is TRBJ2-5; the match to TRBD1 covers 8 bases. The last part of the DNA fits TRBJ2-7 better; the J call may be wrong. The V gene's germline CDR1 is SGHRS and CDR2 YFSETQ. The CDR3 sequence is 13 residues long. CDR3 nucleotides: TGCGCCAGCAGCTCGACAGGGGATTTCGAGCAGTACTTC. Its protein is CASSSTGDFEQYF.